This TCR beta chain was recorded in a study of T cell responses to AZD1222 COVID-19 vaccine. Study summary: Second-dose timings of about 4 or about 12 weeks were pooled.

The assay was immunoSEQ multiplex PCR, and TCRdb's table has in-frame clones only and misses some. The sample has around 35,000 clones, about 88% seen once. The V segment lost 5 bases and the J segment 5 bases; nucleotides outside the gene matches: 15. Germline lookup yields CDR1 SGHTA and CDR2 FQGNSA. The CDR3 runs 17 residues. As to this clone: What it binds is unknown.

General study points: Donors skewed white British and female; clonal diversity was possibly underestimated. Reports say nearly half of spike-specific TCRs go after unmutated variant regions. Just 6 or 7 people given AZD1222 tested seropositive at baseline.

The sequenced sample was peripheral blood, obtained on day 0 of AZD1222 vaccination. V and J are TRBV7-2 and TRBJ2-3; TRBD2 agrees at 8 bases. The sequence was obtained from an adult in good health. In DNA, the CDR3 is TGTGCCAGCAGCCTCCGGTTGGCGGGGGGAACGGGAGATACGCAGTATTTT. Encoded protein: CASSLRLAGGTGDTQYF.